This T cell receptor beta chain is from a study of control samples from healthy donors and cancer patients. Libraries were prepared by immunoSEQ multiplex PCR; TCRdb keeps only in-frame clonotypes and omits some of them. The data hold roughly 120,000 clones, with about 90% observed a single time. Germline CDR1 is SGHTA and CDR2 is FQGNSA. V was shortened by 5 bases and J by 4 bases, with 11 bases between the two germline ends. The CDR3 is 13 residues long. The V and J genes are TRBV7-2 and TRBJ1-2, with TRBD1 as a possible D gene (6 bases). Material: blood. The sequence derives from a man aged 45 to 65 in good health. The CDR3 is CASSLDRTYGYTF. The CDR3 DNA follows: TGTGCCAGCAGCCTAGACAGGACCTATGGCTACACCTTC.